Below are 6 T cell receptor beta chains sequenced from a single sample in a study of shared clonotypes between healthy human individuals. Profiled with immunoSEQ multiplex PCR; TCRdb holds only in-frame clones, not every one. Of 490,000 or so clones listed, 70% to 80% were seen once; the top ten hold about an eighth. The sample comprised PBMCs. These receptors came from a woman between 40 and 55 years old in good health. Some clones in this sample may be carry-over from other donors' samples.

This chain joins TRBV7-9 and TRBJ2-5, with 7 bases aligning to TRBD2. Germline loops: CDR1 SEHNR, CDR2 FQNEAQ (reference sequence). The CDR3 is 13 residues long. J lost 5 bases, V lost 5 bases, and 5 bases had no gene match. CDR3 loop: CASSRGLGETQYF. The CDR3 DNA reads TGTGCCAGCAGCCGTGGACTAGGGGAGACCCAGTACTTC.

The DNA of the CDR3 is TGTGCCAGCAGCACTACAGGTGACCAAGAGACCCAGTACTTC. Translation: CASSTTGDQETQYF. The chain is built from TRBV5-4 and TRBJ2-5; D is possibly TRBD1 (5 bases). There are 14 residues in the CDR3. V gave up 4 bases and J gave up 0 bases, with 10 bases separating them. Germline values: CDR1 SGHNT, CDR2 YYREEE (reference sequence).

The chain recombines TRBV7-9 with TRBJ1-1; 9 bases fit TRBD1. After removal of 4 bases from V and 7 bases from J, the junction contained 10 bases not matched to a gene. CDR3 length: 15 residues. In germline, CDR1 is SEHNR, CDR2 FQNEAQ (reference sequence). The CDR3 nucleotides read TGTGCCAGCAGCTCCCCTTACAGGGGGCTGAATGAAGCTTTCTTT. Amino acid sequence: CASSSPYRGLNEAFF.

This clone was seen just once. The chain couples TRBV2 to TRBJ2-7; D ambiguous. There are 14 residues in the CDR3. Germline V gives CDR1 SNHLY, CDR2 FYNNEI. V was cut by 1 base and J by 3 bases, with 10 bases left in between. The CDR3 spells CASSEGWLIYEQYF. The CDR3 DNA reads TGTGCCAGCAGTGAAGGTTGGCTGATCTACGAGCAGTACTTC.

The rearrangement joins TRBV7-9 to TRBJ2-5, with 7 bases fitting TRBD2. Trimming removed 3 bases from V and 14 bases from J; junction bases left unmatched: 21. Germline-derived CDR1 and CDR2 are SEHNR and FQNEAQ (reference sequence). This CDR3 spans 16 amino acids. The CDR3 protein is CASSLRQGGTLKHLYF. For the CDR3, the DNA is TGTGCCAGCAGCTTGAGGCAGGGAGGGACCCTAAAGCACCTTTACTTC.

This chain joins TRBV29-1 and TRBJ2-7, with D perhaps matching TRBD1 (6 bases). The CDR3 consists of 11 residues. With 5 bases removed from V and 5 bases from J, the gap between germline ends came to 10 bases. Germline loops: CDR1 SQVTM, CDR2 ANQGSEA. In nucleotides, the CDR3 is TGCAGCGTTACAGGGTTCGACGAGCAGTACTTC. Translation: CSVTGFDEQYF.